This T cell receptor (beta chain) was sequenced for a study of blood T cells in healthy people across ages. Combining a sample-barcoded 5' primer with a J-beta primer mix, a second PCR ran for about 7 to 12 cycles. One entry per CDR3 protein, called by TCRdb with MiXCR from the 5' RACE reads. The sample carries fewer than 2 million distinct CDR3 sequences, about 39% recorded once. In the case of this clonotype: No antigen is known for it. The junction departs from the called germline gene at one end, perhaps through a read error.

No fewer than 5.5 micrograms of total RNA were isolated from every sample. Notes on the study in general: It was held that diversity estimates obtained from one million T cells represented underestimates.

Sequenced: blood. The TCR comes from a human donor in good health.

The CDR3 nucleotides read TGTGCCAGCAGTTTATCCGGGATCCCCTACGATGAGCAGTTCTTC. Encoded protein: CASSLSGIPYDEQFF. The J gene is TRBJ2-1, the V gene TRBV28, with a possible D match to TRBD2 (5 bases). Germline-derived CDR1 and CDR2 are MDHEN and SYDVKM. This CDR3 spans 15 amino acids.